This section outlines one T cell receptor (beta chain) sequence together with its context. This clone was found a few times. Its antigen specificity is not known. No base-level quality is on record; no much larger clone is a single base apart. The cysteine opens and the phenylalanine closes a CDR3 of 12 amino acids. Only the CDR3 part of the read is kept: 36 bases, read in frame from the first base. The trim is 0 bases for V and 4 bases for J, with a gap of 4 bases between the germline ends. The germline V gene encodes CDR1 SGHRS and CDR2 YFSETQ. After 10 to 11 days of culture, CD4+ T cells were isolated with the EasySep CD4+ T cell isolation kit. None of the healthy vaccine recipients had a prior SARS-CoV-2 infection, which was confirmed by nucleocapsid antibody tests that came back negative both before and after vaccination. Half of the culture medium was replaced with fresh IL-2-containing medium on days 3 and 7. Unless noted otherwise, every peptide stimulation condition was cultured in triplicate wells. Using Ficoll-Paque Plus gradient centrifugation, PBMC were separated from whole blood and then either used fresh or cryopreserved at -140C. The QIAamp micro DNA kit was used to extract genomic DNA from the cultured CD4+ T cells.

The library relied on the immunoSEQ multiplex PCR assay. DNA from the CD4+ T cells that had been cultured and isolated underwent TCR beta CDR3 sequencing. The study's own analysis went as follows. Non-productive TCR sequences were removed and reads were trimmed to the CDR3 region, keeping CDR3s of at least 7 amino acids. Antigen-specific clonotypes were identified with the MANAFEST web app by comparing expansion in peptide wells against reference cultures. To count as positive, a clone had to show expansion at FDR<0.05 compared with the reference and with all other wells, an odds ratio above 5, and a frequency above 0.1% in two replicate wells. A clonotype was called cross-reactive if it was significantly expanded both in SARS-CoV-2 spike wells and in at least one common cold coronavirus spike condition. Levenshtein distance calculated with the stringdist R package was used to assess CDR3 similarity, and unrooted trees were constructed with ape in R 3.6.1. TCRdb holds this immuneACCESS table with in-frame rearrangements only. Some clones are missing; in checked studies, unresolved V genes explain under half, and the rest has no known cause. That table furnishes V, J and clone size, whereas the DNA furnished D and trimming. The sample table contains 35,000 to 40,000 clones; only one count was recorded for approximately 72% of them. Around 3% of the sample is in the top ten clones.

This sample is drawn from a study of vaccination effects on CD4 cells after COVID-19 (dated by TCRdb to the early 2020s). Broadly, across the study: In the ViraFEST assay, PBMC were stimulated with viral peptide pools, and antigen-specific CD4+ T cell clonotypes were then identified by expansion using TCR sequencing. Two doses of either the BNT162b2 or the mRNA-1273 mRNA SARS-CoV-2 vaccine were administered to participants. Each well held fewer than 2.5 million PBMC cultured in IMDM containing around 5% human AB serum, 8 to 10 IU/ml IL-2 and gentamicin, along with roughly 10 ug/ml peptides. SARS-CoV-2 spike-specific CD4+ TCR repertoires from before and after mRNA vaccination were compared in COVID-19 convalescent patients and in infection-naive vaccine recipients. Altogether, some 10 COVID-19 convalescent patients and a handful of SARS-CoV-2-naive healthy vaccine recipients made up the full study. In the study, cultures from other donors were sequenced using the Oncomine TCR Beta short-read assay on an Illumina iSeq 100. General findings and caveats noted by the study authors: The study was limited by a small number of convalescent patients and lacked early post-infection timepoints. Among healthy vaccine recipients, nearly all vaccine-induced clones were SARS-CoV-2 mono-reactive, and only 1 of 255 was cross-reactive with common cold coronaviruses. Marked clonal contraction was observed in both infection-induced and vaccine-induced clones at late post-vaccination timepoints, consistent with waning T cell responses.

Specimen: CD4+ T cells from PBMCs cultured without peptide, collected before COVID-19 vaccination. The rearrangement joined TRBV5-1 to TRBJ1-2; no D segment can be confidently identified. The sequence derives from a human donor who received a COVID-19 vaccine. The DNA is TGCGCCAGCAGCTTGGGGATCTATGGCTACACCTTC. It is translated as CASSLGIYGYTF. Reference TRBV5-1 and TRBJ1-2 proteins supply the regions before and after the CDR3; the full variable domain is: KAGVTQTPRYLIKTRGQQVTLSCSPISGHRSVSWYQQTPGQGLQFLFEYFSETQRNKGNFPGRFSGRQFSNSRSEMNVSTLELGDSALYLCASSLGIYGYTFGSGTRLTVV.